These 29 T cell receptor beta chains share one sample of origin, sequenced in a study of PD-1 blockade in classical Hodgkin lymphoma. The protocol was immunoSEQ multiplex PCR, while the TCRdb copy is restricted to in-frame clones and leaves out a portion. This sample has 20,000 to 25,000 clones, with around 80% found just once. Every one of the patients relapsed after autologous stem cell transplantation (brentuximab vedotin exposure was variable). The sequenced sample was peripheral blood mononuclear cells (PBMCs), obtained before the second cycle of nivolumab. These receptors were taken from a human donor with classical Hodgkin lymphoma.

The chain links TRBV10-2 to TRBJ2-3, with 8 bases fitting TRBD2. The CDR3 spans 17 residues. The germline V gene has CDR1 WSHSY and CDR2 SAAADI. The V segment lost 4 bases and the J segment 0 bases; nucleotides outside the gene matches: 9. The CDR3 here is CASSGFSGTDSTDTQYF. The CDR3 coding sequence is TGCGCCAGCAGTGGGTTTAGCGGGACGGATAGCACAGATACGCAGTATTTT.

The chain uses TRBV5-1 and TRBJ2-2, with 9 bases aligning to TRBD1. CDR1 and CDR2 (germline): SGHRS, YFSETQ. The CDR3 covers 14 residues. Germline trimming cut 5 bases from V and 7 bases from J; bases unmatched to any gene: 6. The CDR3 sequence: CASRYGTGFGELFF. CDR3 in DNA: TGCGCCAGCAGATATGGGACAGGGTTCGGGGAGCTGTTTTTT.

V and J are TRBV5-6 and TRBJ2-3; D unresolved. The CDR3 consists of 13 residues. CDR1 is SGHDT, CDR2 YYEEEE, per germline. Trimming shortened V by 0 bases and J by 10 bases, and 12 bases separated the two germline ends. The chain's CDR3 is CASSLGGPSPQYF. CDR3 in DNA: TGTGCCAGCAGCTTGGGTGGGCCCTCGCCGCAGTATTTT.

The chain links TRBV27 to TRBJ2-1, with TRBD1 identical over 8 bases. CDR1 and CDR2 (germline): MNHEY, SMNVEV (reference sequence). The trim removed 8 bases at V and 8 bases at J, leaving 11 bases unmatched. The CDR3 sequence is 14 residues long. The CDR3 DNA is TGTGCCAGCCTACCGGGGCAGGGGGCGGATGAGCAGTTCTTC. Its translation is CASLPGQGADEQFF.

For the CDR3, the DNA is TGTGCCAGCAGCTTCGTGGATCAGCCCCAGCATTTT. It specifies CASSFVDQPQHF. This chain links TRBV7-2 with TRBJ1-5; D is ambiguous. V gave up 3 bases and J gave up 5 bases, with 5 bases separating them. CDR1 and CDR2 (germline): SGHTA, FQGNSA. This CDR3 region has 12 residues.

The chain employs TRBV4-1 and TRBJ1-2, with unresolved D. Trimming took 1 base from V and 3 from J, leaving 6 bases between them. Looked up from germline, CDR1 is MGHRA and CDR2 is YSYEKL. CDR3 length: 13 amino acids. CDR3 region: CASSQVRDYGYTF. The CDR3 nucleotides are TGCGCCAGCAGCCAAGTGAGGGACTATGGCTACACCTTC.

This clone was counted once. CDR3 region: CASSWDRGQPQHF. Here the CDR3 DNA reads TGTGCCAGCAGTTGGGACAGGGGTCAGCCCCAGCATTTT. The V gene is TRBV6-5, the J gene TRBJ1-5; 10 nucleotides agree with TRBD1. This CDR3 has 13 amino acids. From germline, CDR1 is MNHEY and CDR2 SVGAGI. With 4 bases clipped from V and 6 bases from J, the junction kept 0 bases outside the gene matches.

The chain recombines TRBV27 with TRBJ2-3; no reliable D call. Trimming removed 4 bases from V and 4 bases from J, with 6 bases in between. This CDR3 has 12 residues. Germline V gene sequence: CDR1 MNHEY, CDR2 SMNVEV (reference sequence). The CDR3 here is CASSSWSDTQYF. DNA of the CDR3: TGTGCCAGCAGTTCCTGGTCAGATACGCAGTATTTT.

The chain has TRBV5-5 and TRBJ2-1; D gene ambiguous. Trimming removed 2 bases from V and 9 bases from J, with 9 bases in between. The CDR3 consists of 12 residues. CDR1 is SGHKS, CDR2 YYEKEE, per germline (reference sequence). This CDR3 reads CASSLNWGEQFF. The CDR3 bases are TGTGCCAGCAGCTTAAACTGGGGTGAGCAGTTCTTC.

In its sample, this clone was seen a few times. CDR3 nucleotides: TGTGCCAGCAGCCGGGGCGGAACCGGGACAGTTACGATGGAGCAGTACTTC. Translating gives CASSRGGTGTVTMEQYF. V gene TRBV5-4 combines with J gene TRBJ2-7, with 7 bases that match TRBD1. CDR3 size: 17 residues. V lost 4 bases, J lost 7 bases, and 20 bases stayed unmatched. CDR1 is SGHNT, CDR2 YYREEE, per germline (reference sequence).

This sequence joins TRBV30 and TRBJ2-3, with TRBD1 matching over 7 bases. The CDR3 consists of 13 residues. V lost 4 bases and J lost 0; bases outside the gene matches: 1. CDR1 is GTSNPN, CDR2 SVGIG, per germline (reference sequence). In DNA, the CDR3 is TGTGCCTGGATGGGACAGAGCACAGATACGCAGTATTTT. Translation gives CAWMGQSTDTQYF.

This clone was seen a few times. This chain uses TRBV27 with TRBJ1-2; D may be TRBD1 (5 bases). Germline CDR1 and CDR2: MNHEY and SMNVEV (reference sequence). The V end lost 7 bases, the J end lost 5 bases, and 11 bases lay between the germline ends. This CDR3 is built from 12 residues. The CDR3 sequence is CASKGSVYGYTF. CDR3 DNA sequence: TGTGCCAGCAAGGGGTCAGTTTATGGCTACACCTTC.

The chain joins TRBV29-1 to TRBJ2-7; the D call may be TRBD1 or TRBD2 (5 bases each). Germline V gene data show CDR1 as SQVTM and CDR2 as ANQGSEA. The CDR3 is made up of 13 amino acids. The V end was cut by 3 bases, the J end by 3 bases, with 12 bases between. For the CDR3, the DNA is TGCAGCGTTGAGGGGGAGTTCCTCTACGAGCAGTACTTC. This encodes CSVEGEFLYEQYF.

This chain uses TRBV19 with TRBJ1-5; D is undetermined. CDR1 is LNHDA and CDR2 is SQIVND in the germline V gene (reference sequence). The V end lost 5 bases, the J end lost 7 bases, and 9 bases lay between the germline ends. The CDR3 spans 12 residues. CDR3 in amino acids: CASSYPNQPQHF. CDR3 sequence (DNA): TGTGCCAGTAGTTACCCCAACCAGCCCCAGCATTTT.

CDR3 sequence (DNA): TGTGCCAGCAGCTTGTTAGGGGAAGATGGCTACACCTTC. Protein: CASSLLGEDGYTF. J is TRBJ1-2 and V is TRBV5-6; a possible D gene is TRBD1 (5 bases). CDR1 is SGHDT, CDR2 YYEEEE, per germline. Trimming stripped 1 base from V and 6 bases from J, with 10 bases between. This CDR3 spans 13 amino acids. Complete variable domain (other parts from reference TRBV5-6 and TRBJ1-2): DAGVTQSPTHLIKTRGQQVTLRCSPKSGHDTVSWYQQALGQGPQFIFQYYEEEERQRGNFPDRFSGHQFPNYSSELNVNALLLGDSALYLCASSLLGEDGYTFGSGTRLTVV.

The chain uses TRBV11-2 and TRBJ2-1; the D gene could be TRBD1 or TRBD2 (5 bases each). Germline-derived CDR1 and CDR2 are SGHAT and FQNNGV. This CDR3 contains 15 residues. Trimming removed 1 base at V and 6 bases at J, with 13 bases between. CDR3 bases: TGTGCCAGCAGCTTAGCCGGCGGGCAGGGCAATGAGCAGTTCTTC. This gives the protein CASSLAGGQGNEQFF.

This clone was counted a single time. In DNA, the CDR3 is TGTGCCAGCGCGAGGACTAGCGGGGGGGCAGGGGAGACCCAGTACTTC. As protein: CASARTSGGAGETQYF. This chain links TRBV2 with TRBJ2-5, with 15 bases that match TRBD2. This CDR3 region has 16 residues. Germline V gene lookup returns CDR1 SNHLY and CDR2 FYNNEI. Losses at the gene ends were 8 bases for V and 5 bases for J; bases not matched to a gene: 9.

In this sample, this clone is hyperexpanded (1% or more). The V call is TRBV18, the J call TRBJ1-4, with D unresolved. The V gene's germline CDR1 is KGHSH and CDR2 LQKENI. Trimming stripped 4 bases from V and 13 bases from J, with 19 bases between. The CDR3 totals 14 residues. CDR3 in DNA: TGTGCCAGCTCACTCTTACTGCGTCTGCCTACACTGTTTTTT. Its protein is CASSLLLRLPTLFF.

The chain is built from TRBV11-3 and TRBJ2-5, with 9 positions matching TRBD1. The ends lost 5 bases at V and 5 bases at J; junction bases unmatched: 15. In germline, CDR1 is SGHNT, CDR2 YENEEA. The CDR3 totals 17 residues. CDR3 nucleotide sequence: TGTGCCAGCAGCCCCCAGTTCCGGGACAGGGAAGGGGAGACCCAGTACTTC. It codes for CASSPQFRDREGETQYF.

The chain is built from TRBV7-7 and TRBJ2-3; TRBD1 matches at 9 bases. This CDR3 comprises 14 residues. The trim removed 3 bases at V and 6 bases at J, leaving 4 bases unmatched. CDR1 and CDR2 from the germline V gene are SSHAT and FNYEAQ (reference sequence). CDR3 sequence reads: CASSFGQGKDTQYF. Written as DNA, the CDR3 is TGTGCCAGCAGCTTCGGACAGGGGAAGGATACGCAGTATTTT.

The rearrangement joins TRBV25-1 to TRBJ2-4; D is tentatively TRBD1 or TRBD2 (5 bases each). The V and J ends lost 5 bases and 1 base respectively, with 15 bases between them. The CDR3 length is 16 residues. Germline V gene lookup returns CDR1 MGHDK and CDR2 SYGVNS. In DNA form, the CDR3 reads TGTGCCAGCAGTTTGATCGAGGGGTACGCCAAAAACATTCAGTACTTC. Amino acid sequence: CASSLIEGYAKNIQYF.

For the CDR3, the DNA is TGTGCCAGCAGTTACCCTACAGGGGCGGGCACTGAAGCTTTCTTT. As protein: CASSYPTGAGTEAFF. The V call is TRBV6-6, the J call TRBJ1-1; 7 positions agree with TRBD1. The germline V gene has CDR1 MNHNY and CDR2 SVGAGI (reference sequence). V was clipped by 2 bases and J by 4 bases; unmatched bases: 7. The CDR3 has 15 residues.

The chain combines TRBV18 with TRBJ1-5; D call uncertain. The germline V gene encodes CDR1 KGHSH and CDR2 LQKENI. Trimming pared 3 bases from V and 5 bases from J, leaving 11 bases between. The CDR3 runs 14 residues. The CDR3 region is CASSPERMDQPQHF. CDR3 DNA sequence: TGTGCCAGCTCACCCGAACGCATGGATCAGCCCCAGCATTTT.

The CDR3 DNA reads TGTGCCAGTAGTGAGGGGTCAGGGGATGAGCAGTTCTTC. It is translated as CASSEGSGDEQFF. The chain recombines TRBV19 with TRBJ2-1, with D tentatively TRBD1 (6 bases). Germline V gene sequence: CDR1 LNHDA, CDR2 SQIVND (reference sequence). Deletions cut 5 bases from V and 8 bases from J, with 13 bases between. The CDR3 has 13 residues.

CDR3 amino acids: CASSQVETAGELFF. The CDR3 nucleotides read TGCGCCAGCAGCCAAGTTGAGACAGCCGGGGAGCTGTTTTTT. This sequence joins TRBV4-1 and TRBJ2-2, with D possibly matching TRBD1 (5 bases). CDR1 and CDR2 from the germline V gene are MGHRA and YSYEKL. The V end lost 1 base, the J end lost 6 bases, and 9 bases lay between the germline ends. The length of the CDR3 is 14 residues.

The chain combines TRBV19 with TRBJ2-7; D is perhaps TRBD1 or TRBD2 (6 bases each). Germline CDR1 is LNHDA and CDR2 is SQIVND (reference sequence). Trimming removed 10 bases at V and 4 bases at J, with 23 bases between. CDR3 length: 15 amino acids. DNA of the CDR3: TGTGCCACTTCGAGGGGGGAACTCCGGATATACGAGCAGTACTTC. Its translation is CATSRGELRIYEQYF. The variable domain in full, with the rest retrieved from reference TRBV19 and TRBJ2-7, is DGGITQSPKYLFRKEGQNVTLSCEQNLNHDAMYWYRQDPGQGLRLIYYSQIVNDFQKGDIAEGYSVSREKKESFPLTVTSAQKNPTAFYLCATSRGELRIYEQYFGPGTRLTVT.

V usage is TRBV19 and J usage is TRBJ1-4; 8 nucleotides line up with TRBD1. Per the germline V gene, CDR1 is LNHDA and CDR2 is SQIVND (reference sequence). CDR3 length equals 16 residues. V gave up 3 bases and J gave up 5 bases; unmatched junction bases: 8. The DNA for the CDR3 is TGTGCCAGTAGTATGCGGACAGGGAGGGGGAATGAAAAACTGTTTTTT. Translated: CASSMRTGRGNEKLFF.

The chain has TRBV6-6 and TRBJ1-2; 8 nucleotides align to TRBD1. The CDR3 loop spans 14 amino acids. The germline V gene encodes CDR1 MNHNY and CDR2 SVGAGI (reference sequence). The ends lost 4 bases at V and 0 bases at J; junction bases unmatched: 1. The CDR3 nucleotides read TGTGCCAGCAGTTTACAGGGGGCTAACTATGGCTACACCTTC. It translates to CASSLQGANYGYTF.

The CDR3 bases are TGTGCCAGCAGTGAAAGGGGCAGGGGGGATTATCAGCCCCAGCATTTT. This codes for CASSERGRGDYQPQHF. This sequence joins TRBV6-1 and TRBJ1-5, with 7 bases that match TRBD1. The J segment lost 5 bases and the V segment lost 2 bases, leaving 9 bases of the junction unmatched. The CDR3 runs 16 residues. The germline CDR1 and CDR2 sequences are MNHNS and SASEGT.